The clone carrying this TCR beta chain was detected many times. These data are taken from a study of T cells after yellow fever vaccination. MiXCR, applied by TCRdb to the 5' RACE reads, yields one record per CDR3 protein. In the table there are approximately 250,000 distinct CDR3 sequences, over 3% of which are singletons. The sequencing used PBMCs, collected 15 days after the yellow fever booster vaccination. This clonotype originated in a man between 18 and 35 years old who received the YFV17D yellow fever vaccine.

The DNA for the CDR3 is TGTGCCAGCAGTTTATTTAGCCCCGGATTGGCATCTGGGGGGCGGTCTCTCATTCAGTACTTC. Amino acids: CASSLFSPGLASGGRSLIQYF. This chain links TRBV27 with TRBJ2-4, with D perhaps being TRBD1 or TRBD2 (6 bases each). Germline CDR1 reads MNHEY; CDR2 reads SMNVEV (reference sequence). This CDR3 contains 21 residues. Trimming pared 1 base from V and 9 bases from J, leaving 34 bases between.